This paragraph reports one TCR beta chain. A junction end diverges from the germline sequence, so it may reflect a read error. Other DNA sequences in this sample translate to the same CDR3. These data belong to a study of T cells after posttransplantation cyclophosphamide. The data were produced by immunoSEQ multiplex PCR, yet TCRdb's version contains in-frame clones alone and is incomplete. The sample holds fewer than 25,000 clones, about 82% seen once. The CDR3 is made up of 14 amino acids. Germline V gene lookup returns CDR1 SSHAT and CDR2 FNYEAQ (reference sequence). V usage is TRBV7-7 and J usage is TRBJ2-5; D is possibly TRBD1 (5 bases). This TCR came from a woman aged 60-75 years with a blood cancer, CMV-positive, and with a related stem cell donor. The sample taken for sequencing was PBMCs. This CDR3 reads CASSLGSGQETQYF. The CDR3 nucleotides are TGTGCTAGCAGCCTAGGGTCAGGGCAAGAGACCCAGTACTTC.